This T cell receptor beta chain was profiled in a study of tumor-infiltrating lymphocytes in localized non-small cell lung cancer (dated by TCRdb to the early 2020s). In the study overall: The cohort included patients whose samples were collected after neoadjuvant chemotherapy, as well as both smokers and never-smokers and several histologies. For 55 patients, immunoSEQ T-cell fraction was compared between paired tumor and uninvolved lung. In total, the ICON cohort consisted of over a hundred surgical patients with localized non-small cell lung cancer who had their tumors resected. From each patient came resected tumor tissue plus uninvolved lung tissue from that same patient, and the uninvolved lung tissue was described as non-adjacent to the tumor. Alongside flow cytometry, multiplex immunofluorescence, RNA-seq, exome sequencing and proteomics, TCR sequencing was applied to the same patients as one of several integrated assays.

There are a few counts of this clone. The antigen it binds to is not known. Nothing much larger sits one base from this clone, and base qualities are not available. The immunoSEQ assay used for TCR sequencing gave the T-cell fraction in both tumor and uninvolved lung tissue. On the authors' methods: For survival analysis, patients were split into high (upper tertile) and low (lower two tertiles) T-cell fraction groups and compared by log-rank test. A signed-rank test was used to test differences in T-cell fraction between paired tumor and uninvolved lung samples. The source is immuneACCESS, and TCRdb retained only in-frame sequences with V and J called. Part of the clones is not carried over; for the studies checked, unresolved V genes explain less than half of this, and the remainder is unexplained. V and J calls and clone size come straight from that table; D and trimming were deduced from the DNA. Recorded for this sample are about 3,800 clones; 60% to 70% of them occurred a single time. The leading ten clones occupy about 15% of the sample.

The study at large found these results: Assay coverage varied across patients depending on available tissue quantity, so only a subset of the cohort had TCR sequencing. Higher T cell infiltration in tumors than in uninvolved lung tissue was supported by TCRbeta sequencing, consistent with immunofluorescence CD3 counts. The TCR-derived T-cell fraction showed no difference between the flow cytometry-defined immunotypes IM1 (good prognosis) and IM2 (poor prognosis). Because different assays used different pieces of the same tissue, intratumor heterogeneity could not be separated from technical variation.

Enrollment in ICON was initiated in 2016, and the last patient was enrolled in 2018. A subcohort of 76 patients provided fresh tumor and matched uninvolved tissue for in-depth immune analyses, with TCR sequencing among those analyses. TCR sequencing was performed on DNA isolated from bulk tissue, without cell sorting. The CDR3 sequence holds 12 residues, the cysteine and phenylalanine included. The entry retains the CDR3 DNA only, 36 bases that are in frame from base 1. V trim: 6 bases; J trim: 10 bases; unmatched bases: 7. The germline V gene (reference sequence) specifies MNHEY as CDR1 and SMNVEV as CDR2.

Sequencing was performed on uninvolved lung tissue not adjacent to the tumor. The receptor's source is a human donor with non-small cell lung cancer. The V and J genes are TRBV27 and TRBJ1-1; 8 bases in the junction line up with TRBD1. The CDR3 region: CASRATGERAFF. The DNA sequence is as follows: TGTGCCAGCAGAGCGACAGGGGAGCGAGCTTTCTTT.